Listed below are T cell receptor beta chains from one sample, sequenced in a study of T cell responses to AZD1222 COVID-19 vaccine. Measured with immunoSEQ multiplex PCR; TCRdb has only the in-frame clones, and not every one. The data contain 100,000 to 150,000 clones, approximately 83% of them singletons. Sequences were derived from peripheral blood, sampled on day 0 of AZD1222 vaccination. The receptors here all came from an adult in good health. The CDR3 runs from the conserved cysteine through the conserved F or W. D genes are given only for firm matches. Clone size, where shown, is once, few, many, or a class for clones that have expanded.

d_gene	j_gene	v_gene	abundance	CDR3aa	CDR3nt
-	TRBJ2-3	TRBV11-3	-	CASSLDASTDTQYF	TGTGCCAGCAGCTTAGATGCTAGCACAGATACGCAGTATTTT
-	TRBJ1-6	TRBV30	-	CAWSVGGGGRSPLHF	TGTGCCTGGAGTGTTGGCGGAGGCGGTAGATCACCCCTCCACTTT
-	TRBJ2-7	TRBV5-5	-	CASSFQVGDEQYF	TGTGCCAGCAGCTTCCAGGTAGGAGACGAGCAGTACTTC
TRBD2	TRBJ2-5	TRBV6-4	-	CASSFGGGAEETQYF	TGTGCCAGCAGTTTTGGCGGGGGGGCGGAAGAGACCCAGTACTTC
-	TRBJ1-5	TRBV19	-	CASSVRPRQPQHF	TGTGCCAGTAGTGTAAGACCCCGCCAGCCCCAGCATTTT
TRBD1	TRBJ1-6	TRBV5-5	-	CASSPDRVTYNSPLHF	TGTGCCAGCAGCCCGGACAGGGTCACCTATAATTCACCCCTCCACTTT
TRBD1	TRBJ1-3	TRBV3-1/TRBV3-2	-	CASSPTQTGAGNTIYF	TGTGCCAGCAGCCCAACACAGACAGGGGCTGGAAACACCATATATTTT
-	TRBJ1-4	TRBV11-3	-	CASYGAEEKLFF	TGTGCCAGCTATGGGGCGGAGGAAAAACTGTTTTTT
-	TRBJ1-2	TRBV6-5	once	CASSYDLTGKNYGYTF	TGTGCCAGCAGTTACGATCTAACAGGGAAGAACTATGGCTACACCTTC
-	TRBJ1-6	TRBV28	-	CASSLRGSGSPLHF	TGTGCCAGCAGTTTGAGAGGGAGTGGTTCACCCCTCCACTTT
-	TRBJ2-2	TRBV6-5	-	CASSFESGELFF	TGTGCCAGCAGTTTCGAGTCCGGGGAGCTGTTTTTT
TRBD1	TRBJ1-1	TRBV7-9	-	CASQRGQEATEAFF	TGTGCCAGCCAGAGGGGACAGGAGGCGACTGAAGCTTTCTTT
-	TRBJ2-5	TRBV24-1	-	CATSDHREETQYF	TGTGCCACCAGTGACCACAGGGAGGAGACCCAGTACTTC
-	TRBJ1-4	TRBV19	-	CASSADMIGGKLFF	TGTGCCAGTAGCGCCGACATGATAGGGGGGAAACTGTTTTTT
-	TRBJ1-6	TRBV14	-	CASSQDGTDYNSPLHF	TGTGCCAGCAGCCAAGATGGAACAGATTATAATTCACCCCTCCACTTT
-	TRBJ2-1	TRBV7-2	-	CATKPGTNTLFEQFF	TGTGCCACTAAGCCCGGGACCAATACCCTCTTTGAGCAGTTCTTC
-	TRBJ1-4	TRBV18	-	CASSPPDRGGEKLFF	TGTGCCAGCTCACCACCTGACAGAGGAGGAGAAAAACTGTTTTTT
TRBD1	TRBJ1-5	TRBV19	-	CASTVTGDNQPQHF	TGTGCCAGTACCGTGACAGGGGACAATCAGCCCCAGCATTTT
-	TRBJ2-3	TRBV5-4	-	CASSSRGPDTQYF	TGTGCCAGCAGCTCCCGGGGACCAGATACGCAGTATTTT
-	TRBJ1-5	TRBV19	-	CASSIGYQPQHF	TGTGCCAGTAGTATAGGGTATCAGCCCCAGCATTTT
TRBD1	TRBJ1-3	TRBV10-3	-	CAISRQGPGNTIYF	TGTGCCATCAGCAGACAGGGGCCAGGAAACACCATATATTTT
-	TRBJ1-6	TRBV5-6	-	CASSFFPGVSPLHF	TGTGCCAGCAGCTTTTTCCCAGGGGTGTCACCCCTCCACTTT
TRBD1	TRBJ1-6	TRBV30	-	CAWTSTGRGSPLHF	TGTGCCTGGACCTCGACAGGGAGGGGTTCACCCCTCCACTTT
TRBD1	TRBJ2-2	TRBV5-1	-	CASSLEPGTGNTGELFF	TGCGCCAGCAGCTTGGAACCCGGGACAGGGAACACCGGGGAGCTGTTTTTT
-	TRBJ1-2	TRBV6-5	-	CASLGGYGYTF	TGTGCCAGTCTGGGGGGGTATGGCTACACCTTC
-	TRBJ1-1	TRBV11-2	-	CASSVQVWATEAFF	TGTGCCAGCAGCGTCCAGGTCTGGGCCACTGAAGCTTTCTTT
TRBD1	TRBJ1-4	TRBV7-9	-	CASSSRQGANEKLFF	TGTGCCAGCAGCTCTCGACAGGGGGCTAATGAAAAACTGTTTTTT